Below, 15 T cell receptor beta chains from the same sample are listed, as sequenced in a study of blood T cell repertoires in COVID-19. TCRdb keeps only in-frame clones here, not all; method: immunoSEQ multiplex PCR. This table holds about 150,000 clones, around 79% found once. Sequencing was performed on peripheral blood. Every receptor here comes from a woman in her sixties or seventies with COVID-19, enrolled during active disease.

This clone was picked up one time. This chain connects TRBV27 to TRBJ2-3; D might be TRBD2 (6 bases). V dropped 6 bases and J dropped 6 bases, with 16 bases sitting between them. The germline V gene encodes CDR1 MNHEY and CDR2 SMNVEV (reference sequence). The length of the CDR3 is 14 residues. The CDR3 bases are TGTGCCAGCAGGAAGCGGGCCTTAGGGGATACGCAGTATTTT. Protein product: CASRKRALGDTQYF.

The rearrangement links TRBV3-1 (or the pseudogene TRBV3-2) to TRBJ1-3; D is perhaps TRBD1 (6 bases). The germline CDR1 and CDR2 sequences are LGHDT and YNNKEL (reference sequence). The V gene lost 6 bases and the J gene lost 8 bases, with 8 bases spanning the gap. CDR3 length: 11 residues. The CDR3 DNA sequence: TGTGCCAGCAGGGCAGGGGACACCATATATTTT. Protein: CASRAGDTIYF.

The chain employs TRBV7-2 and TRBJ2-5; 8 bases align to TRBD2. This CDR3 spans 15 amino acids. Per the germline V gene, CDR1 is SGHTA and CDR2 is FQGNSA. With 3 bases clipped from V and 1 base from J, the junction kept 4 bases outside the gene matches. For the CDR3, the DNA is TGTGCCAGCAGCTTCGGGGGGGCCGGCCAAGAGACCCAGTACTTC. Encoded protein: CASSFGGAGQETQYF.

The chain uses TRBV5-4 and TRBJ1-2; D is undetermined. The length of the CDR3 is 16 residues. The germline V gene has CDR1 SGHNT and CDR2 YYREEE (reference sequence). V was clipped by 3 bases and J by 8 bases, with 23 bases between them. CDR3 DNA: TGTGCCAGCAGCTGGGCGCGCGGGAAAGGGAAGGACGGCTACACCTTC. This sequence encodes CASSWARGKGKDGYTF.

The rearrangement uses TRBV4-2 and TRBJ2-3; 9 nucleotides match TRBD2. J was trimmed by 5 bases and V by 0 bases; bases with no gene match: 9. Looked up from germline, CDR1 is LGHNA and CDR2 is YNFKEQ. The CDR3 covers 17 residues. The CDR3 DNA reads TGTGCCAGCAGCCAAGATGGAGCGGGGGGCGGGGGAGATACGCAGTATTTT. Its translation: CASSQDGAGGGGDTQYF.

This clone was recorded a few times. This CDR3 is CASSRTENSPLHF. The CDR3, as DNA: TGTGCCAGCAGTCGGACTGAGAATTCACCCCTCCACTTT. The chain joins TRBV6-5 to TRBJ1-6; D remains unclear. The germline gives CDR1 MNHEY, CDR2 SVGAGI. With 5 bases removed from V and 7 bases from J, the gap between germline ends came to 9 bases. This CDR3 comprises 13 residues.

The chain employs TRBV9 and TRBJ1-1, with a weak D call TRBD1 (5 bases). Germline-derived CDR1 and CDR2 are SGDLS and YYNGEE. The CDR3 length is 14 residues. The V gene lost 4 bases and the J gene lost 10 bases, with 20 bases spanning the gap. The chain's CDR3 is CASSPGVSTLGAFF. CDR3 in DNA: TGTGCCAGCAGCCCGGGGGTGTCGACCTTGGGAGCTTTCTTT.

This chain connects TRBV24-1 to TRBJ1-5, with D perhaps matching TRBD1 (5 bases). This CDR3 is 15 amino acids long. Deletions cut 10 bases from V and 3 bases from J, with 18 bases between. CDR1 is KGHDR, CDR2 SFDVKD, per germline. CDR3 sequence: CATGEGIHDNQPQHF. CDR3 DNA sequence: TGTGCCACAGGGGAGGGAATCCATGACAATCAGCCCCAGCATTTT.

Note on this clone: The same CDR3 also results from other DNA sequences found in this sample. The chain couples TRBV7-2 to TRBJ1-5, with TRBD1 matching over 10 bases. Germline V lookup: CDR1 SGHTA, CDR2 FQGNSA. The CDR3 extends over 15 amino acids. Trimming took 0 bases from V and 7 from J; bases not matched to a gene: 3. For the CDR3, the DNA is TGTGCCAGCAGCTTAGCAGGGACAGGGGTCCAGCCCCAGCATTTT. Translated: CASSLAGTGVQPQHF.

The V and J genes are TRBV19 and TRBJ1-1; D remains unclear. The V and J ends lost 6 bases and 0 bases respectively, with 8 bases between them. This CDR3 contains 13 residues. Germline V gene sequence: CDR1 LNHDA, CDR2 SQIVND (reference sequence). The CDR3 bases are TGTGCCAGTAGAATTCCCTTGAACACTGAAGCTTTCTTT. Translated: CASRIPLNTEAFF.

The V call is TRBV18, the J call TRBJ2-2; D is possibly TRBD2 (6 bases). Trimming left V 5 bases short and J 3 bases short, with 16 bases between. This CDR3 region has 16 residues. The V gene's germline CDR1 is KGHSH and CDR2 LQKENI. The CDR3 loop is CASSSGLFRDTGELFF. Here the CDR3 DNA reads TGTGCCAGCTCATCCGGACTATTTAGGGACACCGGGGAGCTGTTTTTT.

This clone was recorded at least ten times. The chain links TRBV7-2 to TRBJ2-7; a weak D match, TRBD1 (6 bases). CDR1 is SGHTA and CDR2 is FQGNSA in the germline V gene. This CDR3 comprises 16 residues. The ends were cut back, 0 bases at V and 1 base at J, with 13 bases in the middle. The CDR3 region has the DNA TGTGCCAGCAGCTTAGCTCCCAGGGACACTTCCTACGAGCAGTACTTC. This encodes CASSLAPRDTSYEQYF.

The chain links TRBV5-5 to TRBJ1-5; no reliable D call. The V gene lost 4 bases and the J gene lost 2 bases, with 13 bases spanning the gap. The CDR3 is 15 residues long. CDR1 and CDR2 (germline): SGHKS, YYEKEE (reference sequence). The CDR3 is CASSITSSGNQPQHF. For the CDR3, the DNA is TGTGCCAGCAGCATTACTTCCTCGGGCAATCAGCCCCAGCATTTT.

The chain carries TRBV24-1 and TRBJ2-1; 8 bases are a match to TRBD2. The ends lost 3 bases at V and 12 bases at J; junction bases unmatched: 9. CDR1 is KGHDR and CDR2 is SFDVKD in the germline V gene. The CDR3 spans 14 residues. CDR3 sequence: CATSDPGTRSRQFF. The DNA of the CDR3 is TGTGCCACCAGTGATCCCGGGACTAGGAGTAGGCAGTTCTTC.

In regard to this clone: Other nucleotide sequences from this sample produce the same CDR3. CDR3 amino acids: CAWSVSGTDTQYF. CDR3 bases: TGTGCCTGGAGTGTTTCGGGCACAGATACGCAGTATTTT. The rearrangement links TRBV30 to TRBJ2-3; D is undetermined. Trimming took off 0 bases at V and 1 base at J, with 5 bases between the two ends. CDR3 length: 13 residues. The germline CDR1 and CDR2 sequences are GTSNPN and SVGIG (reference sequence). Together with reference TRBV30 and TRBJ2-3, the CDR3 gives the full variable domain: SQTIHQWPATLVQPVGSPLSLECTVEGTSNPNLYWYRQAAGRGLQLLFYSVGIGQISSEVPQNLSASRPQDRQFILSSKKLLLSDSGFYLCAWSVSGTDTQYFGPGTRLTVL.